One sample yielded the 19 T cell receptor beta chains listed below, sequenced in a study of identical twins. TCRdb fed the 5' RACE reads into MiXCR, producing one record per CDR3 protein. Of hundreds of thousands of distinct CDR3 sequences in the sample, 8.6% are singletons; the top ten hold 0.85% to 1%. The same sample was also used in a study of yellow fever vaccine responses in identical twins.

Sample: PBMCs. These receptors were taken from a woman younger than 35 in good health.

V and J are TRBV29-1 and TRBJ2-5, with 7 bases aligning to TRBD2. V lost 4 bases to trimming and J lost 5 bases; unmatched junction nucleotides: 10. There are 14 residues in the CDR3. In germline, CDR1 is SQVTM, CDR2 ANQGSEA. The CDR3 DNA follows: TGCAGCGTTGCGCGCCGGGACTATCTGGAGACCCAGTACTTC. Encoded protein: CSVARRDYLETQYF. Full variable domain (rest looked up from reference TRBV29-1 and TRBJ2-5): SAVISQKPSRDICQRGTSLTIQCQVDSQVTMMFWYRQQPGQSLTLIATANQGSEATYESGFVIDKFPISRPNLTFSTLTVSNMSPEDSSIYLCSVARRDYLETQYFGPGTRLLVL.

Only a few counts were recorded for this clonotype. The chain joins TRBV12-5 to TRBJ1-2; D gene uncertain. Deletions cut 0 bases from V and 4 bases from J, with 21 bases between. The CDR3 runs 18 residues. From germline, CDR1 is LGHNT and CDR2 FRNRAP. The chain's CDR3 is CASGLVLRGQKEPYGYTF. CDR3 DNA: TGTGCTAGTGGTTTGGTACTGCGAGGTCAGAAAGAGCCCTATGGCTACACCTTC.

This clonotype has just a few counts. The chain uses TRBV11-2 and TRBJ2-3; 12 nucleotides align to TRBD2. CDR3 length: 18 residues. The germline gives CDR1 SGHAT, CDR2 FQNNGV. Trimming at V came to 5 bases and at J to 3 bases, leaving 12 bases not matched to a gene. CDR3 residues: CASSRGLAGSELTDTQYF. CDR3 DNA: TGTGCCAGCAGCCGCGGACTAGCGGGATCCGAACTAACAGATACGCAGTATTTT.

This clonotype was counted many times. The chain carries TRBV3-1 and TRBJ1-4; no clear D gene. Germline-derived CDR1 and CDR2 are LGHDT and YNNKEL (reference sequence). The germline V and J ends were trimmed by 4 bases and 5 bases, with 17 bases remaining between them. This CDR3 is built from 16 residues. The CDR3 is CASSRGLRAANEKLFF. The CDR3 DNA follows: TGTGCCAGCAGCCGAGGACTCCGGGCCGCAAATGAAAAACTGTTTTTT.

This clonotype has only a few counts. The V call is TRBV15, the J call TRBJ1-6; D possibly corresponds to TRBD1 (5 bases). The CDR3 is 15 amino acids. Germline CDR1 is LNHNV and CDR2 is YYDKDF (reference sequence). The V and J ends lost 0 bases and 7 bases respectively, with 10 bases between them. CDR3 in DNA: TGTGCCACCAGCAGAGAAGGGGACGGGAATTCACCCCTCCACTTT. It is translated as CATSREGDGNSPLHF. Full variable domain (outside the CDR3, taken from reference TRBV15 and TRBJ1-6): DAMVIQNPRYQVTQFGKPVTLSCSQTLNHNVMYWYQQKSSQAPKLLFHYYDKDFNNEADTPDNFQSRRPNTSFCFLDIRSPGLGDTAMYLCATSREGDGNSPLHFGNGTRLTVT.

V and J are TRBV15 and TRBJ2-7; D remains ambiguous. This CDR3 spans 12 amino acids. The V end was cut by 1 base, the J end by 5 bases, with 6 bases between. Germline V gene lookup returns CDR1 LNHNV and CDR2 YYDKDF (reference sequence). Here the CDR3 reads CATSRGVNEQYF. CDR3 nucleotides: TGTGCCACCAGCAGAGGAGTAAACGAGCAGTACTTC.

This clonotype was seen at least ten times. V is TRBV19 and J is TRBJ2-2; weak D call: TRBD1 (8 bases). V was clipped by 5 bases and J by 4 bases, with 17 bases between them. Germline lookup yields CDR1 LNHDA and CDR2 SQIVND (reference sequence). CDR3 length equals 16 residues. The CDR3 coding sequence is TGTGCCAGTAGTCCGCGGGGGACAGGCGCCACCGGGGAGCTGTTTTTT. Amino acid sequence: CASSPRGTGATGELFF.

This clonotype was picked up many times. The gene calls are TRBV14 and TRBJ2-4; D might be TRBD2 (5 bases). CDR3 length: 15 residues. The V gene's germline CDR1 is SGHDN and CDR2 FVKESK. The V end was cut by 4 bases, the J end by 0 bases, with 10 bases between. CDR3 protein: CASSPRGGAKNIQYF. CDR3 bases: TGTGCCAGCAGCCCACGGGGTGGAGCCAAAAACATTCAGTACTTC.

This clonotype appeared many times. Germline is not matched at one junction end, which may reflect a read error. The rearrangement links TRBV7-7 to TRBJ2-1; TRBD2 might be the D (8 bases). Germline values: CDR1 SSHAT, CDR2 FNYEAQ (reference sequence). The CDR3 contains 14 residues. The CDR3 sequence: CASSLAGQSHEQFF. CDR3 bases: TGTGCTAGCAGCTTAGCGGGACAGAGCCATGAGCAGTTCTTC.

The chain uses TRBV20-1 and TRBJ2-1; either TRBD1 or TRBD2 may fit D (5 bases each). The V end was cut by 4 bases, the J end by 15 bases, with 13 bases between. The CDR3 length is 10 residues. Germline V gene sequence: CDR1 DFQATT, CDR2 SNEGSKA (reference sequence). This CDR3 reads CSANRDEAFF. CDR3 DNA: TGCAGTGCTAACCGGGACGAGGCGTTCTTC.

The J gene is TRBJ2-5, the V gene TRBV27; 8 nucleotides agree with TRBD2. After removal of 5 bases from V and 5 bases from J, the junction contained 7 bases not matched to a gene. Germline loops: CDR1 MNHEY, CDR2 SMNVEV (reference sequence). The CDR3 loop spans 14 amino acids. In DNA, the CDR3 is TGTGCCAGCAGTCAAGGCGGGGGGTGGGAGACCCAGTACTTC. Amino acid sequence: CASSQGGGWETQYF.

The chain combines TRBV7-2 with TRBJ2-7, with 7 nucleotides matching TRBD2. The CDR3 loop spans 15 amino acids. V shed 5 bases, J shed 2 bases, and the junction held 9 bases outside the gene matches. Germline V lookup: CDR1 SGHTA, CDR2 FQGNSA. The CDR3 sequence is CASSPFGGGPYEQYF. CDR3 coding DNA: TGTGCCAGCAGCCCGTTTGGGGGAGGGCCCTACGAGCAGTACTTC.

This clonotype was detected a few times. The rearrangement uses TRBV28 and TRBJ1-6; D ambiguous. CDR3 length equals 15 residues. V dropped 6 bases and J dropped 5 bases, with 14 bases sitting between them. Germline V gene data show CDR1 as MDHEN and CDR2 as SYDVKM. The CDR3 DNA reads TGTGCCAGCAGGGAGCGGTGGCCTAATAATTCACCCCTCCACTTT. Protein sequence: CASRERWPNNSPLHF.

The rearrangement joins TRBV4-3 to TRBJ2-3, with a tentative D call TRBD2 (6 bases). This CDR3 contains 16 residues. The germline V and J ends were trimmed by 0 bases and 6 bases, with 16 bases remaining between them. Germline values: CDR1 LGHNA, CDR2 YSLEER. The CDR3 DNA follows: TGCGCCAGCAGCCAAGATGCCACTAGCATTGCGGATACGCAGTATTTT. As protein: CASSQDATSIADTQYF.

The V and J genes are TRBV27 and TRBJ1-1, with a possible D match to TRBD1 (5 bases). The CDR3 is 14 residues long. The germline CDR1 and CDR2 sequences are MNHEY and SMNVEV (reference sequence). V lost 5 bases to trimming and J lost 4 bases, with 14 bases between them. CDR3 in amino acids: CASSREGVGTEAFF. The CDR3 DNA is TGTGCCAGCAGTAGAGAAGGGGTCGGCACTGAAGCTTTCTTT.

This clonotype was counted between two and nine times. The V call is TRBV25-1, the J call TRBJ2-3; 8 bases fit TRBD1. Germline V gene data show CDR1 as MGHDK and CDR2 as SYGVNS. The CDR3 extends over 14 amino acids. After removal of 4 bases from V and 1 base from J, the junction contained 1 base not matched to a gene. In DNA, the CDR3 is TGTGCCAGCAGTGGGGGACAGGGCACAGATACGCAGTATTTT. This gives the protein CASSGGQGTDTQYF. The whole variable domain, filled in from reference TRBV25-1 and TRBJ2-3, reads EADIYQTPRYLVIGTGKKITLECSQTMGHDKMYWYQQDPGMELHLIHYSYGVNSTEKGDLSSESTVSRIRTEHFPLTLESARPSHTSQYLCASSGGQGTDTQYFGPGTRLTVL.

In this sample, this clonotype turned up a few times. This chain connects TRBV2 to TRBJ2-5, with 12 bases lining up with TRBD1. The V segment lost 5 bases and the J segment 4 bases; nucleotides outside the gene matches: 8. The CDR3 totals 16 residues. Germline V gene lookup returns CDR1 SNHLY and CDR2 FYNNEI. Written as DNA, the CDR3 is TGTGCCAGCAGTAGCCCGGGACAGGGGGCCGGAGAGACCCAGTACTTC. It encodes CASSSPGQGAGETQYF.

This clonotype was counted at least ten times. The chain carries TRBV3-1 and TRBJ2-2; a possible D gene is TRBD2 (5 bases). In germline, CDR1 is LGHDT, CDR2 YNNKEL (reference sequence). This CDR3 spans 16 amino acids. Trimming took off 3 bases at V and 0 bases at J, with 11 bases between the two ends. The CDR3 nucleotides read TGTGCCAGCAGCCAGGCACCGGGGACGAACACCGGGGAGCTGTTTTTT. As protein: CASSQAPGTNTGELFF.

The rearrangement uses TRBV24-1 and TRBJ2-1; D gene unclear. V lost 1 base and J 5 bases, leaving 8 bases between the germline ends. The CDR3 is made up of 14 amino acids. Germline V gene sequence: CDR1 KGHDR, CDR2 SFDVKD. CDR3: CATSDLGPNNEQFF. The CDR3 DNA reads TGTGCCACCAGTGATTTAGGACCCAACAATGAGCAGTTCTTC.